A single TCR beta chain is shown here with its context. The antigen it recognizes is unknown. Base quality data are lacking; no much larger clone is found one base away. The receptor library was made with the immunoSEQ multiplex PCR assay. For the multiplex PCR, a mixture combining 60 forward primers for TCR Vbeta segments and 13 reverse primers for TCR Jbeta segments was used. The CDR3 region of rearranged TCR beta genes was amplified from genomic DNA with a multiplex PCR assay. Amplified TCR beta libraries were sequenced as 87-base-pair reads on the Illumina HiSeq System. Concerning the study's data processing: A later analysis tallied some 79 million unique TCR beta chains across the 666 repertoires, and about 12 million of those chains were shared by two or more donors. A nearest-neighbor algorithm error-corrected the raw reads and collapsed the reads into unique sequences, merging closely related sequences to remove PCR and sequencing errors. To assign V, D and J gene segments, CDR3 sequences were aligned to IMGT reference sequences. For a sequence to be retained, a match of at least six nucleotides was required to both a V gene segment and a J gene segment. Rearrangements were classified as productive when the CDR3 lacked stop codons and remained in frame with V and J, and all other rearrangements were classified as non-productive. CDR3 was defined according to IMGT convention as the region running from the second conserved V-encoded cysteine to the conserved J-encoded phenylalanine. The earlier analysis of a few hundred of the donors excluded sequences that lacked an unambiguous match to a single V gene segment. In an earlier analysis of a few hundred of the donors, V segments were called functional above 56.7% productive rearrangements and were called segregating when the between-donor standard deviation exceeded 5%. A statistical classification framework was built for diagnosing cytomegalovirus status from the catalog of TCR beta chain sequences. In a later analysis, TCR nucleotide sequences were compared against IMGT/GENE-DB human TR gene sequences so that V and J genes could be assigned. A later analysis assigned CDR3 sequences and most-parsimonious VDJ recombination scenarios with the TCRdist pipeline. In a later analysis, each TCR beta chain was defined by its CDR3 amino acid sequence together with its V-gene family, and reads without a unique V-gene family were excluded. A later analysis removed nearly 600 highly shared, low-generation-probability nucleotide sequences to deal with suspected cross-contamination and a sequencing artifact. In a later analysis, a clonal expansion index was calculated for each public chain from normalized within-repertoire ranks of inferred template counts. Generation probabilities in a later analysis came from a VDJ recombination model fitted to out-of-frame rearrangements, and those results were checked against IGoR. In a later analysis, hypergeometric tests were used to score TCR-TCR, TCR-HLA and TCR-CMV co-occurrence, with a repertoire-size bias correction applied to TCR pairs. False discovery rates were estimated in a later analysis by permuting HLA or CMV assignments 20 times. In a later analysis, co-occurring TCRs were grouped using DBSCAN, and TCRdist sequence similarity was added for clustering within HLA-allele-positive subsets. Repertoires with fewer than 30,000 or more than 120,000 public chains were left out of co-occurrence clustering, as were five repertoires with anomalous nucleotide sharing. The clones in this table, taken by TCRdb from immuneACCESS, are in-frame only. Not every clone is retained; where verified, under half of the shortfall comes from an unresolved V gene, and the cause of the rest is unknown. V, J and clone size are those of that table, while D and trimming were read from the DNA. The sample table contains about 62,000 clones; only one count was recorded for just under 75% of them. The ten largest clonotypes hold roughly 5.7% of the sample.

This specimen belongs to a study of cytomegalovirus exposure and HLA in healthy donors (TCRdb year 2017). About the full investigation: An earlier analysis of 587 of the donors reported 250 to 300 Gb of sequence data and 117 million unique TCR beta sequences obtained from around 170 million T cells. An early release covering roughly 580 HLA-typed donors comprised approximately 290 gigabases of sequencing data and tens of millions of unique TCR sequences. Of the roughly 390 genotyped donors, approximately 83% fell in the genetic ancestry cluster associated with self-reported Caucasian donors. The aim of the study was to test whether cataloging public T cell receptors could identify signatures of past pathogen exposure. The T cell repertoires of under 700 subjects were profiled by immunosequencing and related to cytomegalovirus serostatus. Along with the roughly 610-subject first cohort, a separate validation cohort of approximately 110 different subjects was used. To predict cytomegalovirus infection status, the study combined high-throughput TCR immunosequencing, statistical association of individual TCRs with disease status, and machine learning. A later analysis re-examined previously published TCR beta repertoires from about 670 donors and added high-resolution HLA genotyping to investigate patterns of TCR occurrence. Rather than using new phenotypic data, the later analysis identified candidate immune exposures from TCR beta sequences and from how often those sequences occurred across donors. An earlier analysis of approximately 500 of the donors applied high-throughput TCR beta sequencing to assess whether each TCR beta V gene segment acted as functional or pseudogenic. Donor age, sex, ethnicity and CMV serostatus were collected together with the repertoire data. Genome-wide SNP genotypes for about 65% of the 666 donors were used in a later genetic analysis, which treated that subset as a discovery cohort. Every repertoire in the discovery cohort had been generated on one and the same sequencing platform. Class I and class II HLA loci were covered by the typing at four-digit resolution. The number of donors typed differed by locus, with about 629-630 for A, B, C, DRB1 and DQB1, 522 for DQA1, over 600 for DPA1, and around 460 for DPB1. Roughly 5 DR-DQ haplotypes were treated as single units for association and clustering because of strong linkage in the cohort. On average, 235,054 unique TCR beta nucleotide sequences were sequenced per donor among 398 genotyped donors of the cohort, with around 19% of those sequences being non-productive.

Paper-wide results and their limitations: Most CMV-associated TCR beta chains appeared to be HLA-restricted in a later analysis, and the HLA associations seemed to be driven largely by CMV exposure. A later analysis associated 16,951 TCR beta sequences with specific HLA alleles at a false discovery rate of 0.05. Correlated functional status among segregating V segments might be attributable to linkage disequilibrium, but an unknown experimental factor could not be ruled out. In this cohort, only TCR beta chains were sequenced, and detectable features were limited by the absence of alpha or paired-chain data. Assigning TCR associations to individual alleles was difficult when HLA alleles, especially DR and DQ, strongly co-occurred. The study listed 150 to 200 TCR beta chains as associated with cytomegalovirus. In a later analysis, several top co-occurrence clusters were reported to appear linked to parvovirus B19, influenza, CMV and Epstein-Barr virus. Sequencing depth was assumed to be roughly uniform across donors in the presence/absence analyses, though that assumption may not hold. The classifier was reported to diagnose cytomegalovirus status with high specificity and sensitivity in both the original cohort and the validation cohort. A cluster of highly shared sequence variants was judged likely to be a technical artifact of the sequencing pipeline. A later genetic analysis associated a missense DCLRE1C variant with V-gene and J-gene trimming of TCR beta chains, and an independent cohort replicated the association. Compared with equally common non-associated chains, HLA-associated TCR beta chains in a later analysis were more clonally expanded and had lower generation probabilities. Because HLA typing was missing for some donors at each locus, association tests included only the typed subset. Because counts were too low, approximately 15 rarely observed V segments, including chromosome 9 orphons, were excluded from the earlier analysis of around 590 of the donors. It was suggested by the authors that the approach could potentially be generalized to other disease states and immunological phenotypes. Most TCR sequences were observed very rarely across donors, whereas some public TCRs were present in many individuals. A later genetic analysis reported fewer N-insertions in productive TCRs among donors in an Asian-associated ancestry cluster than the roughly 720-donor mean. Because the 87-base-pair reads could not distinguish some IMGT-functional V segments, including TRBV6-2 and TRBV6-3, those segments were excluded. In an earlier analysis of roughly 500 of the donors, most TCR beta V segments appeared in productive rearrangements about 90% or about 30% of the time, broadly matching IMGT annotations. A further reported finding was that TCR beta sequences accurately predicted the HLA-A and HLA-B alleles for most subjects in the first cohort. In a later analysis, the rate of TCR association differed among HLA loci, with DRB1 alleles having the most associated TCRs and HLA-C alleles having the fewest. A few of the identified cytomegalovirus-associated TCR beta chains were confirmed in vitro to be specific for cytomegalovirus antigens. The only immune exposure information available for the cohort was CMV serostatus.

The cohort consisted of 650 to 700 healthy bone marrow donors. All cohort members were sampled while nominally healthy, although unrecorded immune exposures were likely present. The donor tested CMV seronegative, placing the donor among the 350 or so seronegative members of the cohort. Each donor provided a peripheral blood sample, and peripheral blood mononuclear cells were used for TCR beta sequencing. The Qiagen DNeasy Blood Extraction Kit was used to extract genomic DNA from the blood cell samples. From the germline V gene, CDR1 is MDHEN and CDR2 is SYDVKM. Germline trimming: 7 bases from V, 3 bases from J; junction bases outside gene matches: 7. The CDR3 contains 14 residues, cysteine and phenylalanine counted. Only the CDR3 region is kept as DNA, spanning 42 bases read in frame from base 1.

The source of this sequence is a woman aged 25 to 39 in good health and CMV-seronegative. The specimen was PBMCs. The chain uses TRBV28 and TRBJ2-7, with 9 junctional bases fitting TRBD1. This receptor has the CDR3 CASKSGTGNYEQYF. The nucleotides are TGTGCCAGCAAGTCGGGGACAGGGAACTACGAGCAGTACTTC. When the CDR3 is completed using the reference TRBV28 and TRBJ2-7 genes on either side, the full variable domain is DVKVTQSSRYLVKRTGEKVFLECVQDMDHENMFWYRQDPGLGLRLIYFSYDVKMKEKGDIPEGYSVSREKKERFSLILESASTNQTSMYLCASKSGTGNYEQYFGPGTRLTVT.